What follows is one TCR beta chain and its context. Antigen: not known. For TCR beta libraries, about 2 micrograms of genomic DNA were obtained from cryopreserved PBMCs. The repertoire was sequenced with immunoSEQ multiplex PCR; TCRdb's copy has only in-frame clones and lacks some. The sample lists more than 110,000 clones, about 80% occurring once. Trimming took 5 bases from V and 2 from J, leaving 16 bases between them. Germline-derived CDR1 and CDR2 are MNHNY and SVGAGI (reference sequence). The CDR3 runs 15 residues. These data originate in a study of cytotoxic CD8 clonotypes in ibrutinib-treated CLL. Turning to the study itself: Among the patients, 11 presented as relapsed/refractory and fewer than 16 as treatment-naive; roughly 17 showed unmutated IGHV. The authors obtained response samples at a median of roughly twelve months of treatment, range 6 to 36.

Study-wide results and caveats: The study found public clonotypes uncommon, contracting or stable on treatment.

The receptor was derived from a human donor with chronic lymphocytic leukemia. Here the sequenced sample was PBMCs, taken after 24 months of ibrutinib treatment. V and J are TRBV6-6 and TRBJ2-7; D is possibly TRBD1 (6 bases). The DNA for the CDR3 is TGTGCCAGCAGTCCCCGTACCAGGGGAACCTACGAGCAGTACTTC. It is translated as CASSPRTRGTYEQYF.